The 23 T cell receptor beta chains below were found in one sample sequenced in a study of blood T cell repertoires in COVID-19. Method: immunoSEQ multiplex PCR; TCRdb's copy keeps in-frame clones and lacks some. In the table there are roughly 35,000 clones, roughly 93% of which are singletons. The sequencing sample was made of peripheral blood. The receptors here all came from a human donor in a cohort sampled during active COVID-19.

The rearrangement joins TRBV5-1 to TRBJ2-5; TRBD1 matches 7 bases. The CDR3 has 16 amino acids. Trimming removed 0 bases from V and 0 bases from J; junction bases left unmatched: 5. Germline CDR1 and CDR2: SGHRS and YFSETQ. CDR3 amino acids: CASSLVGTAHQETQYF. Written as DNA, the CDR3 is TGCGCCAGCAGCTTGGTTGGGACAGCACACCAAGAGACCCAGTACTTC.

This chain links TRBV4-1 with TRBJ1-2, with a tentative D call TRBD1 (6 bases). The germline V and J ends were trimmed by 3 bases and 4 bases, with 12 bases remaining between them. This CDR3 has 14 residues. Looked up from germline, CDR1 is MGHRA and CDR2 is YSYEKL. The CDR3 spells CASSHLRDTYGYTF. The DNA of the CDR3 is TGCGCCAGCAGCCACCTCCGGGACACCTATGGCTACACCTTC.

The chain recombines TRBV7-9 with TRBJ2-3; 9 bases match TRBD1. The CDR3 is 15 residues long. V dropped 5 bases and J dropped 6; count of bases not matched to a gene: 9. Germline V CDR1 and CDR2: SEHNR, FQNEAQ (reference sequence). The DNA for the CDR3 is TGTGCCAGCAGCCCAACCGGGACAGGGTCGGATACGCAGTATTTT. Protein: CASSPTGTGSDTQYF. Based on the CDR3 plus reference TRBV7-9 and TRBJ2-3, the full variable domain is DTGVSQNPRHKITKRGQNVTFRCDPISEHNRLYWYRQTLGQGPEFLTYFQNEAQLEKSRLLSDRFSAERPKGSFSTLEIQRTEQGDSAMYLCASSPTGTGSDTQYFGPGTRLTVL.

This clone was counted between two and nine times. The CDR3 DNA follows: TGTGCCAGCAGCTTAAGCCGGCGGCCCCTCCACTTT. This translates into CASSLSRRPLHF. The gene calls are TRBV7-6 and TRBJ1-6; D not certain. Germline CDR1 and CDR2: SGHVS and FNYEAQ. Trimming shortened V by 2 bases and J by 13 bases, and 9 bases separated the two germline ends. This CDR3 region has 12 residues.

The chain uses TRBV2 and TRBJ1-4; 8 positions match TRBD1. Germline V CDR1 and CDR2: SNHLY, FYNNEI. This CDR3 is built from 15 residues. J gave up 8 bases and V 7 bases, and 12 bases lay outside the gene matches. The DNA of the CDR3 is TGTGCCAGCAAGCAGGGGGCGGGGGCCCGCGAAAAACTGTTTTTT. Its protein is CASKQGAGAREKLFF.

V usage is TRBV18 and J usage is TRBJ1-2; D gene ambiguous. The CDR3 covers 14 residues. The V end was cut by 0 bases, the J end by 2 bases, with 7 bases between. The germline CDR1 and CDR2 sequences are KGHSH and LQKENI. The CDR3 is CASSPPAGNYGYTF. The CDR3 DNA is TGTGCCAGCTCACCACCGGCGGGGAACTATGGCTACACCTTC.

V is TRBV5-4 and J is TRBJ2-7, with D perhaps matching TRBD1 (6 bases). The V end lost 3 bases, the J end lost 3 bases, and 22 bases lay between the germline ends. The CDR3 is made up of 17 amino acids. Per the germline V gene, CDR1 is SGHNT and CDR2 is YYREEE (reference sequence). CDR3 DNA sequence: TGTGCCAGCAGCTCGGCCGGGACAAAGAACGGCTACTACGAGCAGTACTTC. It yields the protein CASSSAGTKNGYYEQYF.

This clone is judged medium-sized. This sequence joins TRBV5-5 and TRBJ2-5; 13 bases map to TRBD2. Trimming took 4 bases from V and 4 from J; bases not matched to a gene: 7. The CDR3 is 16 amino acids. Germline assignment: CDR1 SGHKS and CDR2 YYEKEE (reference sequence). The DNA for the CDR3 is TGTGCCAGCAGCCTGACACTAGCGGGGGGGCCAGAGACCCAGTACTTC. Translation gives CASSLTLAGGPETQYF. Full variable domain (missing parts from reference TRBV5-5 and TRBJ2-5): DAGVTQSPTHLIKTRGQQVTLRCSPISGHKSVSWYQQVLGQGPQFIFQYYEKEERGRGNFPDRFSARQFPNYSSELNVNALLLGDSALYLCASSLTLAGGPETQYFGPGTRLLVL.

The rearrangement links TRBV5-4 to TRBJ2-5; TRBD1 matches at 8 bases. CDR1 SGHNT and CDR2 YYREEE come from the germline V gene (reference sequence). CDR3 length equals 14 residues. J gave up 5 bases and V 3 bases, and 6 bases lay outside the gene matches. This CDR3 is CASSSGQVRETQYF. CDR3 DNA sequence: TGTGCCAGCAGCTCGGGACAGGTTCGGGAGACCCAGTACTTC.

The chain has TRBV19 and TRBJ2-7, with D possibly TRBD2 on 5 matching bases. Germline-derived CDR1 and CDR2 are LNHDA and SQIVND (reference sequence). V lost 6 bases, J lost 3 bases, and 15 bases lay in between. The CDR3 loop spans 14 amino acids. The CDR3 DNA sequence: TGTGCCAGTAGCCCGGCCGTCCGGGACTACGAGCAGTACTTC. This codes for CASSPAVRDYEQYF.

The V call is TRBV6-5, the J call TRBJ2-1; D possibly corresponds to TRBD2 (5 bases). V was pared by 4 bases and J by 4 bases, with 5 bases between. CDR3 length: 12 residues. Per germline, CDR1 MNHEY and CDR2 SVGAGI. The CDR3 loop reads CASSSGYNEQFF. The CDR3 coding sequence is TGTGCCAGCAGTTCGGGATACAATGAGCAGTTCTTC.

This chain joins TRBV6-1 and TRBJ1-6, with D possibly matching TRBD1 (5 bases). The CDR3 totals 15 residues. From germline, CDR1 is MNHNS and CDR2 SASEGT. Trimming stripped 1 base from V and 10 bases from J, with 14 bases between. The CDR3 protein is CASSEVGGQGSPLHF. CDR3 nucleotides: TGTGCCAGCAGTGAAGTTGGTGGGCAGGGATCACCCCTCCACTTT.

The rearrangement uses TRBV10-2 and TRBJ1-4, with a weak D call TRBD1 (5 bases). Germline assignment: CDR1 WSHSY and CDR2 SAAADI. There are 19 residues in the CDR3. The ends were cut back, 4 bases at V and 4 bases at J, with 25 bases in the middle. As DNA, the CDR3 is TGCGCCAGCAGTGGGGTGACGGGGGACCCGTGGACCTTTAATGAAAAACTGTTTTTT. Amino acids: CASSGVTGDPWTFNEKLFF.

The chain is built from TRBV27 and TRBJ2-7, with TRBD1 identical over 7 bases. Trimming at V came to 4 bases and at J to 3 bases, leaving 3 bases not matched to a gene. The CDR3 runs to 13 residues. Germline values: CDR1 MNHEY, CDR2 SMNVEV (reference sequence). The CDR3 loop is CASSSRTGYEQYF. Here the CDR3 DNA reads TGTGCCAGCAGTTCGCGGACAGGCTACGAGCAGTACTTC.

The chain links TRBV7-8 to TRBJ2-6, with a possible D match to TRBD1 (6 bases). CDR1 and CDR2 (germline): SGHVS, FQNEAQ. The CDR3 is 17 residues long. The V end lost 7 bases, the J end lost 0 bases, and 16 bases lay between the germline ends. CDR3 sequence: CASTRQETLSGANVLTF. The CDR3 DNA sequence: TGTGCCAGCACGCGACAGGAAACCCTCTCTGGGGCCAACGTCCTGACTTTC.

V and J are TRBV11-3 and TRBJ2-4, with D hard to call. The length of the CDR3 is 13 residues. The V gene lost 3 bases and the J gene lost 5 bases, with 8 bases spanning the gap. Germline assignment: CDR1 SGHNT and CDR2 YENEEA. CDR3 DNA sequence: TGTGCCAGCAGCTTGAACAGTCAAAACATTCAGTACTTC. This gives the protein CASSLNSQNIQYF.

This chain joins TRBV30 and TRBJ2-2; 10 bases line up with TRBD2. Unmatched junction bases numbered 10, after V lost 3 bases and J lost 3 bases. CDR1 and CDR2 from the germline V gene are GTSNPN and SVGIG (reference sequence). CDR3 length: 17 amino acids. CDR3 DNA: TGTGCCTGGAGAATGAGGTGGACTAGCGGCTACACCGGGGAGCTGTTTTTT. Its protein is CAWRMRWTSGYTGELFF. Variable domain in full (rest from reference TRBV30 and TRBJ2-2): SQTIHQWPATLVQPVGSPLSLECTVEGTSNPNLYWYRQAAGRGLQLLFYSVGIGQISSEVPQNLSASRPQDRQFILSSKKLLLSDSGFYLCAWRMRWTSGYTGELFFGEGSRLTVL.

V is TRBV5-1 and J is TRBJ2-5, with a possible D match to TRBD2 (5 bases). With 0 bases removed from V and 5 bases from J, the gap between germline ends came to 8 bases. The germline CDR1 and CDR2 sequences are SGHRS and YFSETQ. This CDR3 has 13 residues. The CDR3 protein is CASSLASRETQYF. DNA for the CDR3: TGCGCCAGCAGCTTGGCTAGCCGGGAGACCCAGTACTTC.

The V call is TRBV7-8, the J call TRBJ1-2, with D tentatively TRBD1 (5 bases). CDR1 and CDR2 from the germline V gene are SGHVS and FQNEAQ. Trimming shortened V by 5 bases and J by 3 bases, and 19 bases separated the two germline ends. This CDR3 spans 16 amino acids. The CDR3 spells CASSLTQMGQHYGYTF. The CDR3 DNA reads as TGTGCCAGCAGCCTAACGCAAATGGGGCAGCACTATGGCTACACCTTC.

The chain uses TRBV11-3 and TRBJ2-2; TRBD2 aligns across 13 bases. The germline V gene encodes CDR1 SGHNT and CDR2 YENEEA. The CDR3 totals 20 residues. V shed 1 base and J 3 bases; nucleotides not matched to a gene: 11. The chain's CDR3 is CASSLGGTSGITGDTGELFF. CDR3 sequence (DNA): TGTGCCAGCAGCTTAGGGGGGACTAGCGGGATAACCGGGGACACCGGGGAGCTGTTTTTT.

V and J are TRBV5-4 and TRBJ2-7, with 10 nucleotides matching TRBD1. This CDR3 has 15 residues. V shed 1 base and J 7 bases; nucleotides not matched to a gene: 8. The V gene's germline CDR1 is SGHNT and CDR2 YYREEE (reference sequence). The CDR3 protein is CASSLPGTGVGEQYF. The CDR3, as DNA: TGTGCCAGCAGCTTGCCCGGGACAGGGGTTGGAGAGCAGTACTTC.

The chain uses TRBV6-6 and TRBJ2-3; maybe TRBD1 (6 bases). The germline V and J ends were trimmed by 2 bases and 0 bases, with 12 bases remaining between them. Germline CDR1 reads MNHNY; CDR2 reads SVGAGI (reference sequence). This CDR3 has 16 residues. The CDR3 sequence: CASSYAQQGSTDTQYF. The CDR3 DNA follows: TGTGCCAGCAGTTACGCCCAACAGGGAAGCACAGATACGCAGTATTTT.

The V call is TRBV27, the J call TRBJ1-5, with a possible D match to TRBD1 (5 bases). This CDR3 is built from 16 residues. V dropped 7 bases and J dropped 3 bases, with 19 bases sitting between them. The germline gives CDR1 MNHEY, CDR2 SMNVEV (reference sequence). The chain's CDR3 is CASKYGGPASNQPQHF. CDR3 DNA sequence: TGTGCCAGCAAGTACGGGGGACCCGCGTCCAATCAGCCCCAGCATTTT.